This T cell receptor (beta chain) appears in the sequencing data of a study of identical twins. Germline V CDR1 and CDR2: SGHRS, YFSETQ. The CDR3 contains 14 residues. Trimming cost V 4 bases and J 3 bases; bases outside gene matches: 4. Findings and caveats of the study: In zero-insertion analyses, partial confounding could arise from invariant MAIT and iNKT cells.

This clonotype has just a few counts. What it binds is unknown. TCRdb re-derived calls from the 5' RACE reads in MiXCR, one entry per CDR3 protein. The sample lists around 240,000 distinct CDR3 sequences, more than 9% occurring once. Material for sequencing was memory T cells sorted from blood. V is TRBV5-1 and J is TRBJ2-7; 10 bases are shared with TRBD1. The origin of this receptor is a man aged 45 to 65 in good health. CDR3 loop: CASSDRTGGYEQYF. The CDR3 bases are TGCGCCAGCAGCGATAGGACAGGGGGCTACGAGCAGTACTTC.